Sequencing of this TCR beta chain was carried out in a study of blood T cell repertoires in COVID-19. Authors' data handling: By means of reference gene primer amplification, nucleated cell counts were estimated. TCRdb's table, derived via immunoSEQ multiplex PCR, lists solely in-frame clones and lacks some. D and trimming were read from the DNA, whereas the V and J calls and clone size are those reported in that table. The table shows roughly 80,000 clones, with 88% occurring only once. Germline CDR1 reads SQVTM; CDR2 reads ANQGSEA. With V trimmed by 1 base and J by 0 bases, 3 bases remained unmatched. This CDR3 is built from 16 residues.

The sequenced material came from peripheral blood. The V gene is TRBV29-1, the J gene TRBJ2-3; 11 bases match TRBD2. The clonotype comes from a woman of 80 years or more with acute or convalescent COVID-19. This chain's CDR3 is CSVEGTSGLSTDTQYF. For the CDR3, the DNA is TGCAGCGTTGAAGGGACTAGCGGGTTGAGCACAGATACGCAGTATTTT.